This TCR beta chain was observed in a study of blood T cell repertoires in COVID-19. Study-wide background: Acute and convalescent COVID-19 samples came from the United States, Italy and Spain. Nucleic acid was either cDNA or gDNA, and it came from T cells, B-cell-depleted T cells, or PBMCs.

Enrollment of patients from Seattle took place during active infection, with longitudinal follow-up. Source study methods: Quantification of nucleated cells was approximated via reference gene primer amplification. TCRdb keeps only in-frame clones here, not all; method: immunoSEQ multiplex PCR. The V and J calls and clone size come from that table; D and trimming were worked out from the DNA. The sample contains roughly 200,000 clones, over 80% of which appear only once. The sample was peripheral blood. The sequence derives from a woman aged 35 to 49 with COVID-19, enrolled during active disease.

CDR3 region: CASRNGQFPGYTF. The CDR3 DNA follows: TGTGCCAGCAGAAACGGACAGTTTCCGGGCTACACCTTC. The chain uses TRBV6-5 and TRBJ1-2, with a possible D match to TRBD1 (6 bases). The V gene's germline CDR1 is MNHEY and CDR2 SVGAGI. V gave up 6 bases and J gave up 8 bases, with 16 bases separating them. The CDR3 is made up of 13 amino acids.